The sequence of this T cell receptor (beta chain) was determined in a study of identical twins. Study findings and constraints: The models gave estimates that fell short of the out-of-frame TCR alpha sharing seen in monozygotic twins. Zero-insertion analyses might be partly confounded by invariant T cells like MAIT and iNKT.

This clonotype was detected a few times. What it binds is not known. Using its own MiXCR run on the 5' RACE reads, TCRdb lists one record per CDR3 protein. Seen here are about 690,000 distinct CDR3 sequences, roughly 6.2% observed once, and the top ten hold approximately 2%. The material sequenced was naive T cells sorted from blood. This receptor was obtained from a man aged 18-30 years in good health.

CDR3 sequence: CASSTRTANTEAFF. The CDR3 coding sequence is TGTGCCAGCAGCACCCGGACAGCGAACACTGAAGCTTTCTTT. The chain has TRBV7-9 and TRBJ1-1, with D perhaps TRBD1 (6 bases). This CDR3 spans 14 amino acids. Germline assignment: CDR1 SEHNR and CDR2 FQNEAQ (reference sequence). Trimming removed 5 bases from V and 1 base from J, with 11 bases in between. Based on the CDR3 plus reference TRBV7-9 and TRBJ1-1, the full variable domain is DTGVSQNPRHKITKRGQNVTFRCDPISEHNRLYWYRQTLGQGPEFLTYFQNEAQLEKSRLLSDRFSAERPKGSFSTLEIQRTEQGDSAMYLCASSTRTANTEAFFGQGTRLTVV.